At least ten counts were recorded for the clone carrying this T cell receptor beta chain. Its antigen is still unknown. This sample is drawn from a study of response to subunit inactivated influenza vaccine. Germline V gives CDR1 SGDLS, CDR2 YYNGEE. V lost 3 bases, J lost 2 bases, and 4 bases stayed unmatched. CDR3 length equals 14 residues. TCRdb ran MiXCR on the RT-PCR reads and lists one entry per CDR3 protein. The data show some 600,000 distinct CDR3 sequences, about 15% seen once. Overall study findings and caveats: Authors suggested few new T cells are recruited by each seasonal influenza vaccination.

The sample in question was PBMCs from blood, obtained roughly 15 days before vaccination. This receptor was obtained from a man between 50 and 59 years old who received an inactivated influenza vaccine. This chain connects TRBV9 to TRBJ1-1; 7 bases are shared with TRBD1. This CDR3 is CASSGRQGNTEAFF. As DNA, the CDR3 is TGTGCCAGCAGCGGTCGACAGGGTAACACTGAAGCTTTCTTT.